This T cell receptor (beta chain) was obtained from a study of control samples from healthy donors and cancer patients. Trimming took off 6 bases at V and 0 bases at J, with 10 bases between the two ends. The CDR3 length is 14 residues. Germline V gene data show CDR1 as KGHSH and CDR2 as LQKENI. Method: immunoSEQ multiplex PCR; TCRdb's copy keeps in-frame clones and lacks some. The sample has 200,000 or so clones; 85% to 95% are singletons. The sample taken for sequencing was blood. This chain joins TRBV18 and TRBJ2-3; D gene ambiguous. The TCR was taken from a man aged 45-65 years in good health. The CDR3 is CASSANPSTDTQYF. CDR3 DNA sequence: TGTGCCAGCTCGGCGAACCCTAGCACAGATACGCAGTATTTT. Drawing the rest from reference TRBV18 and TRBJ2-3, the complete variable domain is NAGVMQNPRHLVRRRGQEARLRCSPMKGHSHVYWYRQLPEEGLKFMVYLQKENIIDESGMPKERFSAEFPKEGPSILRIQQVVRGDSAAYFCASSANPSTDTQYFGPGTRLTVL.